The clone carrying this T cell receptor (beta chain) was found a few times. Its specificity is not known. This entry belongs to a study of identical twins. Study-level results: Fewer insertions characterized abundant cord blood beta clonotypes, whereas memory repertoires showed none.

This CDR3 contains 14 residues. Germline V lookup: CDR1 MNHNS, CDR2 SASEGT. The V segment lost 6 bases and the J segment 4 bases; nucleotides outside the gene matches: 6. MiXCR, run by TCRdb on the 5' RACE reads, gives a single entry per CDR3 protein. This table has about 690,000 distinct CDR3 sequences, around 20% appearing once. These same data were also listed under a study on T cells expressing NK-cell markers. That publication notes: Whether expanded NKG2C+ T cell clones were HCMV specific stayed uncertain.

The receptor comes from a woman aged 18 to 35 in good health. The sample consisted of PBMCs. V and J are TRBV6-1 and TRBJ2-1; 7 bases are shared with TRBD1. The CDR3 coding sequence is TGTGCCAGCAGCACCGGGACAGCTTACAATGAGCAGTTCTTC. Protein: CASSTGTAYNEQFF.